This is a list of T cell receptor beta chains from one sample in a study of T cell repertoires in cytomegalovirus infection. TCRdb used MiXCR to reprocess the reads, holding one entry per CDR3 protein. The table has some 310,000 distinct CDR3 sequences, around a quarter seen once. The antigens for these receptors are not known. The specimen was cultured PBMCs, collected from culture after CMV antigen stimulation. The receptor source for this set is a human donor in good health (CMV status not recorded). Some clones in this sample may be carry-over from other donors' samples. CDR3s leave out the opening cysteine and the closing phenylalanine or tryptophan. The order of the fields is V gene, D gene, CDR3 protein. D genes are given only for firm matches.

V gene: TRBV7-9
D gene: TRBD2
CDR3 protein: ASSLTGLAGEAYTDTQY

V gene: TRBV6-1
D gene: -
CDR3 protein: ASSPRDGRSSGNTIY

V gene: TRBV12-3/TRBV12-4
D gene: TRBD1
CDR3 protein: ASSPRDRVGNEQF

V gene: TRBV20-1
D gene: TRBD2
CDR3 protein: SAQIAGADTQY

V gene: TRBV7-4
D gene: TRBD2
CDR3 protein: ASREISGTSGYQETQY

V gene: TRBV7-9
D gene: TRBD2
CDR3 protein: ASSPKLAGVGYNEQF

V gene: TRBV29-1
D gene: -
CDR3 protein: SSSWQPGAPNTEAF

V gene: TRBV5-8
D gene: TRBD1
CDR3 protein: ASSFTGAGNTIY

V gene: TRBV20-1
D gene: -
CDR3 protein: SARDQMNTEAF

V gene: TRBV27
D gene: -
CDR3 protein: ASSHDPNYGYT

V gene: TRBV6-5
D gene: -
CDR3 protein: ASSSGISGANVLT

V gene: TRBV23-1
D gene: -
CDR3 protein: ATGRTQY

V gene: TRBV30
D gene: -
CDR3 protein: AWSGVLSGANVLT

V gene: TRBV5-4
D gene: -
CDR3 protein: ASSLGQLEDTQY

V gene: TRBV12-3/TRBV12-4
D gene: TRBD2
CDR3 protein: ASSPLAGNGETQY

V gene: TRBV5-6
D gene: -
CDR3 protein: ASSPVDSNQPQH

V gene: TRBV7-2
D gene: -
CDR3 protein: ASSLALQETQY

V gene: TRBV7-8
D gene: -
CDR3 protein: ASSLEQPGNTGELF

V gene: TRBV11-2
D gene: TRBD2
CDR3 protein: ASSLAESHTDTQY

V gene: TRBV7-2
D gene: TRBD2
CDR3 protein: ASSLPGLATSQETQY